This T cell receptor (beta chain) was observed in a study of technical replicates of blood from several donors. Profiled with immunoSEQ multiplex PCR; TCRdb holds only in-frame clones, not every one. The data show 75,000 to 95,000 clones, around 94% seen once. The germline V gene encodes CDR1 SGHNT and CDR2 YENEEA. The CDR3 is 13 amino acids. The V gene lost 3 bases and the J gene lost 4 bases, with 9 bases spanning the gap. The J gene is TRBJ1-1, the V gene TRBV11-3; D gene ambiguous. Sequenced material: T cells isolated from PBMCs. The receptor's source is a human donor in good health. The CDR3 loop reads CASSFGPITEAFF. The DNA of the CDR3 is TGTGCCAGCAGCTTTGGCCCGATCACTGAAGCTTTCTTT.